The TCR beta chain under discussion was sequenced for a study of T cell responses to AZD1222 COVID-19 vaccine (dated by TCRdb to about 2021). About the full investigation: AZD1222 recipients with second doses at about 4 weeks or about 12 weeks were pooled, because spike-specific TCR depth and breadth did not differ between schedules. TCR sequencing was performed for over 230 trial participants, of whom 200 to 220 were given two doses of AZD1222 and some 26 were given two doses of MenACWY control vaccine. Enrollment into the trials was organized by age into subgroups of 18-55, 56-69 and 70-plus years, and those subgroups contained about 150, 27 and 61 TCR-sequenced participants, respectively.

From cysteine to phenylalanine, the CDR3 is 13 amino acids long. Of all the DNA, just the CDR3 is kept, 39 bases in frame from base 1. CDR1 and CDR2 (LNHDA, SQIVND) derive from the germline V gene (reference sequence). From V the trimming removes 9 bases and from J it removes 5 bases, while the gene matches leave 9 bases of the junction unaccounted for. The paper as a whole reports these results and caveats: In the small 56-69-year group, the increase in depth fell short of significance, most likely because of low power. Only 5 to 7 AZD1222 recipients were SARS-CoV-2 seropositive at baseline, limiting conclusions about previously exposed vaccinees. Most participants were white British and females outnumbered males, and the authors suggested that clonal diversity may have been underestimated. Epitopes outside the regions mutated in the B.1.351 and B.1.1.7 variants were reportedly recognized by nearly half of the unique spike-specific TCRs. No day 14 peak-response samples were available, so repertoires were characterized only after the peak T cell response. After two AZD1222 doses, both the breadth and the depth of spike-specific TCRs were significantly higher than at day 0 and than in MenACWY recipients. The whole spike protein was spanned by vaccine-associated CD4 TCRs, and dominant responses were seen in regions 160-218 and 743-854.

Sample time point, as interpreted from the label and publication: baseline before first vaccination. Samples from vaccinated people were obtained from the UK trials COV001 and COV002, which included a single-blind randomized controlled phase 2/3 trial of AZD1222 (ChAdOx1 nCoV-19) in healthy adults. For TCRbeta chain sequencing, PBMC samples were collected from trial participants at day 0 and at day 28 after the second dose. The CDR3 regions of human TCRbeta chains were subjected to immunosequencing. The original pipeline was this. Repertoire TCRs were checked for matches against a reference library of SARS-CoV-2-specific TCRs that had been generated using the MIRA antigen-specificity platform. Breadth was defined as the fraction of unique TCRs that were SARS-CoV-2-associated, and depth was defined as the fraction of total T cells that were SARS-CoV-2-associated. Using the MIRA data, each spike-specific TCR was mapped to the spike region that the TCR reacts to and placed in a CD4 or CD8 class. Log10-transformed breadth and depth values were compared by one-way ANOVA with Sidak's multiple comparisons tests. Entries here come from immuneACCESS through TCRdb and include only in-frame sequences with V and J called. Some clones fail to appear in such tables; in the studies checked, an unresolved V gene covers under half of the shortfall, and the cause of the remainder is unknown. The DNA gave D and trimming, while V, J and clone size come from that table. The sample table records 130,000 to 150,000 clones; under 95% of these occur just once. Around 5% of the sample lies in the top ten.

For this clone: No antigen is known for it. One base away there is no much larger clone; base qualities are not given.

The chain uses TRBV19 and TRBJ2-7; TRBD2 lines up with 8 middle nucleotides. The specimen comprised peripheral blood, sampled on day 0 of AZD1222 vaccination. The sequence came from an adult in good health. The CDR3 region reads CASRGLARDEQYF. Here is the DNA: TGTGCCAGCCGCGGACTAGCTCGGGACGAGCAGTACTTC.